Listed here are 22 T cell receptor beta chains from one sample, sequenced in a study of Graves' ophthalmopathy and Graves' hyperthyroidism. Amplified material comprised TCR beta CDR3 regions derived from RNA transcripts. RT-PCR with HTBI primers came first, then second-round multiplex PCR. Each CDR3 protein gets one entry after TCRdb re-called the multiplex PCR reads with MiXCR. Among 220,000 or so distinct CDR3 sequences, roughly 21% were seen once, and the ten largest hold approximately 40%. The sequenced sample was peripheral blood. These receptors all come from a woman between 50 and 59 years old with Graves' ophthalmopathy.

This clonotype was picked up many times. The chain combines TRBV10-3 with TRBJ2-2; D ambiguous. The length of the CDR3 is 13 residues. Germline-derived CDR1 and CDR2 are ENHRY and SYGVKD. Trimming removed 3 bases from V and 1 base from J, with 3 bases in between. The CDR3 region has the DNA TGTGCCATCAGTGATCTGAACACCGGGGAGCTGTTTTTT. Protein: CAISDLNTGELFF.

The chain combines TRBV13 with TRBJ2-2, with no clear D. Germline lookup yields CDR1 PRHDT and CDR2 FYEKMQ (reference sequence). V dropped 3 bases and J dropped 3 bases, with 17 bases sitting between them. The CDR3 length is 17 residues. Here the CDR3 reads CASSLSRAEHDTGELFF. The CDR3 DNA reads TGTGCCAGCAGCTTGAGCCGGGCTGAACACGACACCGGGGAGCTGTTTTTT.

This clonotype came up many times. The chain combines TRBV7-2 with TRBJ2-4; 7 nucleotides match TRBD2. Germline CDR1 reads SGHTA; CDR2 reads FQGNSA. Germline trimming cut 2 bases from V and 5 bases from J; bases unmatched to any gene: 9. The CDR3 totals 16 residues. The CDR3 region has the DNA TGTGCCAGCAGCTTACAACACGGTCGGGGGGAAAACATTCAGTACTTC. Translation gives CASSLQHGRGENIQYF.

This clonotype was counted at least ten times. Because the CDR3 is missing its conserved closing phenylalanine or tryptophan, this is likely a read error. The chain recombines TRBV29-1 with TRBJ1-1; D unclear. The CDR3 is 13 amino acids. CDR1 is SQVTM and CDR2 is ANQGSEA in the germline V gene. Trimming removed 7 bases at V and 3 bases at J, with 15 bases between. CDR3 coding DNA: TGCAGCGATCCGGCGGGGTGGTACACTGAAGCTTTCCTT. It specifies CSDPAGWYTEAFL.

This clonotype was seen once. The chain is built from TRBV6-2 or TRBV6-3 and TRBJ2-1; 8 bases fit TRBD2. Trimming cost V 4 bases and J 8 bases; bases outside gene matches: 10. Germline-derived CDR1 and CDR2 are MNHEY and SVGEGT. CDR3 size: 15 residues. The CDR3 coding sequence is TGTGCCAGCAGTTTGGAGACTAGCGTGGTCCATGAGCAGTTCTTC. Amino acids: CASSLETSVVHEQFF.

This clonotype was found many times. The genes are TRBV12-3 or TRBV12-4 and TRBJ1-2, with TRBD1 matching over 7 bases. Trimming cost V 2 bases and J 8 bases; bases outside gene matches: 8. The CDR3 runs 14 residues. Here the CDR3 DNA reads TGTGCCAGCAGTTTACGGGACAGCCAGTGGGGCTACACCTTC. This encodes CASSLRDSQWGYTF.

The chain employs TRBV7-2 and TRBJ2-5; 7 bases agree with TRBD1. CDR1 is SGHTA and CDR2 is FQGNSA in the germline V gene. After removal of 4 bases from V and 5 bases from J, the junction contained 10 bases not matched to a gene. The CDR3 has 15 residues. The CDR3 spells CASSSQGRRDETQYF. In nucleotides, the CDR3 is TGTGCCAGCAGCTCACAGGGGCGACGGGACGAGACCCAGTACTTC.

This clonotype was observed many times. Here the CDR3 reads CASSGIPLAPSYEQYF. The CDR3 DNA follows: TGTGCCAGCAGTGGGATACCGTTAGCCCCCTCGTACGAGCAGTACTTC. The V and J genes are TRBV25-1 and TRBJ2-7; D call uncertain. The CDR3 has 16 residues. V was trimmed by 4 bases and J by 4 bases, leaving 20 bases between them. CDR1 and CDR2 from the germline V gene are MGHDK and SYGVNS.

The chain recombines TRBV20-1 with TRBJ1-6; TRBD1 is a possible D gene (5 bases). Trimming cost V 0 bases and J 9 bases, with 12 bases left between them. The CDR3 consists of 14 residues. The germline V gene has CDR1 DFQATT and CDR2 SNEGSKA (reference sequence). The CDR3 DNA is TGCAGTGCTAGAGACGCTCCAGGGTTTTCACCCCTCCACTTT. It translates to CSARDAPGFSPLHF.

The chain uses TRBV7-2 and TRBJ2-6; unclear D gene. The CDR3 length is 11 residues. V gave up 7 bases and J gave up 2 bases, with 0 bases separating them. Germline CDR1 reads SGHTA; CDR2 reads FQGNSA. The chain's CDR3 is CASTGANVLTF. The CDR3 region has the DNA TGTGCCAGCACTGGGGCCAACGTCCTGACTTTC.

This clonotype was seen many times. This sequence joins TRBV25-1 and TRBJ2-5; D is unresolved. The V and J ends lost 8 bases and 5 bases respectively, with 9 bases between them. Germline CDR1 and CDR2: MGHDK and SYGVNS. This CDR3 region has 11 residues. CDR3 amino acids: CASATLETQYF. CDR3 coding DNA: TGTGCCAGCGCGACCCTGGAGACCCAGTACTTC.

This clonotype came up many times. The CDR3 nucleotides are TGTGCCAGCAGCTTATTGGTGGGGGGAACCGGGGAGCTGTTTTTT. Translation: CASSLLVGGTGELFF. The chain employs TRBV7-8 and TRBJ2-2; possible D gene TRBD2, 6 bases. Germline CDR1 reads SGHVS; CDR2 reads FQNEAQ. V was cut by 2 bases and J by 5 bases, with 12 bases left in between. The CDR3 spans 15 residues.

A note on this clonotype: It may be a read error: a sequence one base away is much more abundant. CDR3 protein: CASSSARSMAEQYF. CDR3 in DNA: TGTGCCAGCAGCTCGGCTAGATCAATGGCCGAGCAGTACTTC. This sequence joins TRBV7-2 and TRBJ2-7; D not certain. This CDR3 region has 14 residues. V was cut by 4 bases and J by 6 bases, with 16 bases left in between. CDR1 and CDR2 (germline): SGHTA, FQGNSA.

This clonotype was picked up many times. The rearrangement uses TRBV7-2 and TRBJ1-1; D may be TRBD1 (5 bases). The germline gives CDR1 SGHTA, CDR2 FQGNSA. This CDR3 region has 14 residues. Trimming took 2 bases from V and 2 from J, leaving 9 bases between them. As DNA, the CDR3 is TGTGCCAGCAGCTTACTGGGGGGAAACACTGAAGCTTTCTTT. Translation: CASSLLGGNTEAFF.

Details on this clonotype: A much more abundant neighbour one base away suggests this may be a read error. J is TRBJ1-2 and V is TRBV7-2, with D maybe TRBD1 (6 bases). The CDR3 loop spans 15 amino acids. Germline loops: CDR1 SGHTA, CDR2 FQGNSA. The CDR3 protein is CVSSLVGGGYYGYTF. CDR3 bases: TGTGTCAGCAGCTTAGTGGGAGGGGGGTACTATGGCTACACCTTC.

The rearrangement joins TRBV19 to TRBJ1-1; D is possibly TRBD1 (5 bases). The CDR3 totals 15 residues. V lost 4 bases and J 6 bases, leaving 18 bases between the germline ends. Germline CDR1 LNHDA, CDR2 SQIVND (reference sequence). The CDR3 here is CASSTGITGGSEAFF. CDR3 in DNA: TGTGCCAGTAGTACGGGGATTACTGGGGGTTCTGAAGCTTTCTTT.

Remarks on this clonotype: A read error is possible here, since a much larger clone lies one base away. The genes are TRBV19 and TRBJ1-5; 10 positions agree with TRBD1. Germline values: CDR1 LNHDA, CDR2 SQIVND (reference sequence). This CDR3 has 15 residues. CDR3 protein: CASSPGDRGNEPQHF. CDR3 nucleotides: TGTGCCAGTAGCCCAGGGGACAGGGGCAATGAGCCCCAGCATTTT.

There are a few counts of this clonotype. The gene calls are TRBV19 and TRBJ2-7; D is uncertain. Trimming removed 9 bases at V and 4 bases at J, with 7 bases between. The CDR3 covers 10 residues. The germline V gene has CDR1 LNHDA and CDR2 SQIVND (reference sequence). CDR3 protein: CASLSYEQYF. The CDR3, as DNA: TGTGCCAGCCTTAGTTACGAGCAGTACTTC.

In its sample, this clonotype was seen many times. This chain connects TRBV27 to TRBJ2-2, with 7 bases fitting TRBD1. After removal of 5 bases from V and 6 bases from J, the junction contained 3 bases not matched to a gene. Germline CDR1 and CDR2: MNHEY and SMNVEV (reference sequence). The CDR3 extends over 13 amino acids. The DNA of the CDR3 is TGTGCCAGCAGTAAGGGGGCTGCCGGGGAGCTGTTTTTT. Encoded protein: CASSKGAAGELFF.

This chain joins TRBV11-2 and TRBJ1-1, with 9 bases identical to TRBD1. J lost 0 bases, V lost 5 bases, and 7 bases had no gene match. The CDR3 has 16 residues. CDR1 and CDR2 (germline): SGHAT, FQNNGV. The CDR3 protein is CASSPDRGGMNTEAFF. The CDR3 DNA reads TGTGCCAGCAGCCCGGACAGGGGAGGGATGAACACTGAAGCTTTCTTT.

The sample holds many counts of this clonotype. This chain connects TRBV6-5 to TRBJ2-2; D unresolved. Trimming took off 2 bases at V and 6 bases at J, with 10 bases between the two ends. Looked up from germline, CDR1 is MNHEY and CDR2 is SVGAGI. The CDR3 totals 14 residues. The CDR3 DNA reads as TGTGCCAGCAGTTACGGAACTGATCCCGGGGAGCTGTTTTTT. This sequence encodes CASSYGTDPGELFF.

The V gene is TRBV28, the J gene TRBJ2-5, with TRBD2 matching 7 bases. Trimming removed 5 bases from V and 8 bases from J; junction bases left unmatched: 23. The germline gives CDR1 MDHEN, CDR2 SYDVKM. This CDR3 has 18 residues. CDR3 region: CASSAEPQSERGMRTQYF. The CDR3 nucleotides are TGTGCCAGCAGTGCAGAGCCCCAGTCCGAGCGGGGTATGCGAACCCAGTACTTC.